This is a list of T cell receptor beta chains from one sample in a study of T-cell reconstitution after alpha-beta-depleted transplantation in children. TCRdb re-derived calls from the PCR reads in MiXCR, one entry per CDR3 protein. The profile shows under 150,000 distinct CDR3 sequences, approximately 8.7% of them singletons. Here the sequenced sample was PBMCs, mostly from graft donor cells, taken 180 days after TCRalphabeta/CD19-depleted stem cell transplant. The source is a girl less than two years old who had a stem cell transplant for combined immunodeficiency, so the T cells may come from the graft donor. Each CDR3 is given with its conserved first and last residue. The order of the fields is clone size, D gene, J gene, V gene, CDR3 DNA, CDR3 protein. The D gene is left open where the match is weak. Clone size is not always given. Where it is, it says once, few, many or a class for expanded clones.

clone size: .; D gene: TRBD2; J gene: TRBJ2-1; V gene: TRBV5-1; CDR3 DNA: TGCGCCAGCAGGATCGGACTAGCCGGTTCCTACAATGAGCAGTTCTTC; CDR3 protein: CASRIGLAGSYNEQFF
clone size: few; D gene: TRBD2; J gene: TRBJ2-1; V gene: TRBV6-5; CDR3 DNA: TGTGCCAGCAGTTACGGGTCTAGCGGGGGTTACAATGAGCAGTTCTTC; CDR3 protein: CASSYGSSGGYNEQFF
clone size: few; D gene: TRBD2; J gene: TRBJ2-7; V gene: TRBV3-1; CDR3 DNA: TGTGCCAGCAGCACTAGCGGGAGTATCTACGAGCAGTACTTC; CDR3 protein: CASSTSGSIYEQYF
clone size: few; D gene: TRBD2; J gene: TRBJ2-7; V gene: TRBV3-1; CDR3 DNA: TGTGCCTGCTGCCAAGATTGGGGAGCGGGAGGGCTCTCGGCCTACGAGCAGTACTTC; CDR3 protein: CACCQDWGAGGLSAYEQYF
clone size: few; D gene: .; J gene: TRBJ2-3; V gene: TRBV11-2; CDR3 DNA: TGTGCCAGCAGCTTAACGGCAAGGGGGAGAACAGATACGCAGTATTTT; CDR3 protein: CASSLTARGRTDTQYF
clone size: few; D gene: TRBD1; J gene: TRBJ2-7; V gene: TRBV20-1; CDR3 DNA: TGCAGTGCTTCAGGACAGGGGGTCTCCTACGAGCAGTACTTC; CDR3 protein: CSASGQGVSYEQYF
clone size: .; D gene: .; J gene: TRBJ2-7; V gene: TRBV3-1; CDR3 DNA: TGTGCCAGCAGCCAAGGGACGGAATCGACCAGGGAGCAGTACTTC; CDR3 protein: CASSQGTESTREQYF
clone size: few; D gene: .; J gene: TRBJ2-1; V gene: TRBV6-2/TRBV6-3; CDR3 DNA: TGTGCCAGCAGTTACTCGCACGGCGGACTGGAAGCCGGGAATGAGCAGTTCTTC; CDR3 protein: CASSYSHGGLEAGNEQFF
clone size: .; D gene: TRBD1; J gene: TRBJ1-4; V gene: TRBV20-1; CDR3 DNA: TGCAGTGCTTGGGACAGGGGAAGGGCAACTAATGAAAAACTGTTTTTT; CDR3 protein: CSAWDRGRATNEKLFF
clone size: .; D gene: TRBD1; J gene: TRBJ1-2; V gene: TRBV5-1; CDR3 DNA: TGCGCCAGCAGCTTGGAGGCCAGGGGGCATGATGGCTACACCTTC; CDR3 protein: CASSLEARGHDGYTF
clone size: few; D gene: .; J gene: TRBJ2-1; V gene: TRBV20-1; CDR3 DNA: TGCAGTGCTAACCGTAGGAGCTCCTACAATGAGCAGTTCTTC; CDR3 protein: CSANRRSSYNEQFF
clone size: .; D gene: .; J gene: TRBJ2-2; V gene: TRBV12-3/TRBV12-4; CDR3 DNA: TGTGCCAGCACCCCTCGACAGAACACCGGGGAGCTGTTTTTT; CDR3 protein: CASTPRQNTGELFF
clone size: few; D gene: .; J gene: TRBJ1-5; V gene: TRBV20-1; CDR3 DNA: TGCAGTGCGGGAAGGCCAGGGAAGCCCCAGCATTTT; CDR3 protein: CSAGRPGKPQHF
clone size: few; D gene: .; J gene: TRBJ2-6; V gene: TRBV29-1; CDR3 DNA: TGCAGCGCTCAGGGACACTCTGGGGCCAACGTCCTGACTTTC; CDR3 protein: CSAQGHSGANVLTF
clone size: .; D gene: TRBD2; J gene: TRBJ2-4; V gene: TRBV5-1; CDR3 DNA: TGCGCCAGCAGCTTGGGGGCGCGGACTAGCGGTTACCCCAAAAACATTCAGTACTTC; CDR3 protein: CASSLGARTSGYPKNIQYF
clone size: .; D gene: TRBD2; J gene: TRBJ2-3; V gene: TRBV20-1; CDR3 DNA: TGCAGTGCTATGGCGGGAGGGCTCGGAGATACGCAGTATTTT; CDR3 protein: CSAMAGGLGDTQYF
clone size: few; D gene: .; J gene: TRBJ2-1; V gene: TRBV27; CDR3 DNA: TGTGCCACTAGTAGGGCGGTGCCTGTGAGGGAGCAGTTCTTC; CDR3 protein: CATSRAVPVREQFF
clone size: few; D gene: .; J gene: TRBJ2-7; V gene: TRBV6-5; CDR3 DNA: TGTGCCAGCAGTTACACAAGCGGGGAGCAGTACTTC; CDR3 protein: CASSYTSGEQYF
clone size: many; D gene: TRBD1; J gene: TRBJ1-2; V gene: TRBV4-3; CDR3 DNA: TGCGCCAGCAGCCCAAGGACAGGCCTCTATGGCTACACCTTC; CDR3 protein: CASSPRTGLYGYTF
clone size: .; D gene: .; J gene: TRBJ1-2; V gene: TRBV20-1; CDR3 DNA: TGCAGTGCTAGTGGGGGGTCAGCTAATGGCTACACCTTC; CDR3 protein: CSASGGSANGYTF
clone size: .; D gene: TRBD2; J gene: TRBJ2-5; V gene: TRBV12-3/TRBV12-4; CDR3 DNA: TGTGCCAGCAGTTTATCGGGCGGGAGCAGGGAGACCAAGTACTTC; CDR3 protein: CASSLSGGSRETKYF
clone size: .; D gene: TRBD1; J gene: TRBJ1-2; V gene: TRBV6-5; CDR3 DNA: TGTGCCAGCAGTTACACCCCTAGACAGGGGCTTGGCTACACCTTC; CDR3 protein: CASSYTPRQGLGYTF
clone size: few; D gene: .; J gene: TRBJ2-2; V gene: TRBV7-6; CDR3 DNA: TGTGCCAGCAGCGAGCCGGCCGGGGAGCTGTTTTTT; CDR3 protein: CASSEPAGELFF
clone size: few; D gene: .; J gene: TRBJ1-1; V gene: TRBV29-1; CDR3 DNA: TGCAGCGCCCCGGGACACCTCTTT; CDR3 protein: CSAPGHLF
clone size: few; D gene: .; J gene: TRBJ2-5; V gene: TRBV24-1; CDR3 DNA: TGTGCCACCAGTGATTTTCAGGGACAACAAGAGACCCAGTACTTC; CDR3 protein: CATSDFQGQQETQYF
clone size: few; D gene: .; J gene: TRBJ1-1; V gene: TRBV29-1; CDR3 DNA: TGCAGCGTTGCCCACGGTGAAGCTTTCTTT; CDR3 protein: CSVAHGEAFF
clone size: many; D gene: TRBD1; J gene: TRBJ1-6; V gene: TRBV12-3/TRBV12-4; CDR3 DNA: TGTGCCAGCAGTTTAGGAGGGGGCAGTTCACCCCTCCACTTT; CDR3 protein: CASSLGGGSSPLHF
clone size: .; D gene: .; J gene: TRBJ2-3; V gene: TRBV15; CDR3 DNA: TGTGCCACCAGCACCACAGAGGGGACCTCTAGCACAGATACGCAGTATTTT; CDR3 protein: CATSTTEGTSSTDTQYF
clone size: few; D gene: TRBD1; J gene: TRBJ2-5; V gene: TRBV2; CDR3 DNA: TGTGCCATTTTTCGGGACAGGGCGGCGCAAGAGACCCAGTACTTC; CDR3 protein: CAIFRDRAAQETQYF
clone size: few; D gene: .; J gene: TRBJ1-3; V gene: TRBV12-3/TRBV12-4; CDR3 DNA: TGTGCCAGCAGTTTTTCGGCTGCCGGAAACACCATATATTTT; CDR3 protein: CASSFSAAGNTIYF
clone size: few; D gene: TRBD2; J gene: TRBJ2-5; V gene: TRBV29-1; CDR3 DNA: TGCAGCGTTGTTCCGACTAGCGGGGGCCAAGAGACCCAGTACTTC; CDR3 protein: CSVVPTSGGQETQYF
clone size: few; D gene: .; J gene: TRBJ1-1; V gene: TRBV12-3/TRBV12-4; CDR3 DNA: TGTGCCAGCAGTTTCGGAGCAGGGAAGGAGGCTTTCTTT; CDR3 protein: CASSFGAGKEAFF
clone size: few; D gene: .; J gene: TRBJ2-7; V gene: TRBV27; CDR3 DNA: TGTGCCAGCAGTTCGCTTTACGTCGGATCCGGGCCTTACTTCCACCCTTACGAGCAGTACTTC; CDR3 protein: CASSSLYVGSGPYFHPYEQYF
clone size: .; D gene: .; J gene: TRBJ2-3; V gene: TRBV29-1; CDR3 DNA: TGCAGCGTTGAGGTGGGTCTTCTGGGGGGCACAGATACGCAGTATTTT; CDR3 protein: CSVEVGLLGGTDTQYF
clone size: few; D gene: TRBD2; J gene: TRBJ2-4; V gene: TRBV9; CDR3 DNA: TGTGCCAGCAGCGTAGCTACGGGGGGGCTGGGAAACATTCAGTACTTC; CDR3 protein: CASSVATGGLGNIQYF
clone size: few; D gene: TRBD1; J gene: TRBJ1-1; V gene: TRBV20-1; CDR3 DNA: TGCAGTGCTAGTCGTCACCGGGACAGGGGATGGAACACTGAAGCTTTCTTT; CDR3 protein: CSASRHRDRGWNTEAFF
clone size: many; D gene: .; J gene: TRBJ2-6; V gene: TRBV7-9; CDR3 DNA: TGTGCCAGCAGCGAAAGAATCACTACCGGGGCCAACGTCCTGACTTTC; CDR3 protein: CASSERITTGANVLTF
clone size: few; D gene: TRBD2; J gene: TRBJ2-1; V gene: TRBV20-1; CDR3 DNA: TGCAGTGCCATCCCCCGCCCGGGACTAGCGGAGCAGTTCTTC; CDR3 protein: CSAIPRPGLAEQFF
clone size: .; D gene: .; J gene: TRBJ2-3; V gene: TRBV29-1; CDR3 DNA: TGCAGCGTTGAAGGCCGTTTTAGCACAGATACGCAGTATTTT; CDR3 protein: CSVEGRFSTDTQYF
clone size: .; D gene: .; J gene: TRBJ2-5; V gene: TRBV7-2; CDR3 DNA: TGTGCCAGCAGCTTAGATTCAGGGAGCGTAAAGACCCAGTACTTC; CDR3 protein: CASSLDSGSVKTQYF
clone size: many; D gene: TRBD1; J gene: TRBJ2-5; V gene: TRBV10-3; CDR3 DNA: TGTGCCATCTCTAGTGGGACAGGGAGGTGGCAAGAGACCCAGTACTTC; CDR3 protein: CAISSGTGRWQETQYF
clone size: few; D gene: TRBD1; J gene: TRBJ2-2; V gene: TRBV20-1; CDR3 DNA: TGCAGTGCTAGAGATTGGGACAGGGTGAACACCGGGGAGCTGTTTTTT; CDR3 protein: CSARDWDRVNTGELFF
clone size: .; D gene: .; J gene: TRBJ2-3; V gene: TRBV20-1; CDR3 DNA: TGCAGTGCGGTTCCTGGAGGTAACACAGATACGCAGTATTTT; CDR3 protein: CSAVPGGNTDTQYF
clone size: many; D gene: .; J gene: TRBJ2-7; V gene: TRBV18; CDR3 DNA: TGTGCCAGCTCACGGTTGGACAGGGAGGGCTACGAGCAGTACTTC; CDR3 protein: CASSRLDREGYEQYF
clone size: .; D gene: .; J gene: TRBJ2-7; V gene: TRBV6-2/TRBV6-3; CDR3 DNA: TGTGCCAGCATGTTCACAGGAGCCTACGAGCAGTACTTC; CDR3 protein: CASMFTGAYEQYF
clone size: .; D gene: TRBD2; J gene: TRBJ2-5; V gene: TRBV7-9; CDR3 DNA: TGTGCCAGCAGCTTAGACCGGGGGGACGACCAAGAGACCCAGTACTTC; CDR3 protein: CASSLDRGDDQETQYF
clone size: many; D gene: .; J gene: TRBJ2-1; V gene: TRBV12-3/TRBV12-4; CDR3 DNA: TGTGCCAGCAGTAGGAGCGGCCGACTATCCTACAATGAGCAGTTCTTC; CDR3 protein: CASSRSGRLSYNEQFF
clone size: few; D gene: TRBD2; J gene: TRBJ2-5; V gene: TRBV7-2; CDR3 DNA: TGTGCCAGCAGCTTAGAGCGGGGGGAAGAGACCCAGTACTTC; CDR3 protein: CASSLERGEETQYF